Detailed here is one T cell receptor beta chain. What it recognizes is unknown. The CDR3 has 14 residues. Germline CDR1 is MNHNS and CDR2 is SASEGT. The V end lost 6 bases, the J end lost 4 bases, and 14 bases lay between the germline ends. This sample stems from a study of T cells in localized non-small cell lung cancer. Study-level findings and limits: There was an association of higher blood T cell density with longer overall survival. Uninvolved adjacent lung had more T cell clonality than any other tissue, topping tumor. Appearing in adjacent lung were a median about 60 of the top 100 tumor clones.

Clones were sequenced by immunoSEQ multiplex PCR, and TCRdb holds only the in-frame ones, with some missing. The sample holds tens of thousands of clones, 86% seen once. The sequenced sample was peripheral blood, obtained before any cancer treatment. The clonotype comes from a male donor older than 55 with stage III squamous cell lung carcinoma. The V call is TRBV6-1, the J call TRBJ2-3; a weak D match, TRBD2 (7 bases). This chain's CDR3 is CASRIRGRADTQYF. CDR3 DNA sequence: TGTGCCAGCAGGATTAGGGGGAGGGCAGATACGCAGTATTTT.